The 17 T cell receptor beta chains below come from one sample, sequenced in a study of blood T cell repertoires in COVID-19. TCRdb's copy holds only in-frame clones and misses some; the assay was immunoSEQ multiplex PCR. The sample carries about 360,000 clones, around 86% recorded once. Sequenced input: peripheral blood. Receptors originate from a human donor in a cohort sampled during active COVID-19.

The chain recombines TRBV13 with TRBJ1-4; D is undetermined. The CDR3 consists of 17 residues. Trimming removed 0 bases at V and 1 base at J, with 12 bases between. The V gene's germline CDR1 is PRHDT and CDR2 FYEKMQ (reference sequence). The CDR3 DNA sequence: TGTGCCAGCAGCTTAGGCCCTCCGAGGGTAACTAATGAAAAACTGTTTTTT. Residues: CASSLGPPRVTNEKLFF. The entire variable domain, with the rest obtained from reference TRBV13 and TRBJ1-4, is as follows: AAGVIQSPRHLIKEKRETATLKCYPIPRHDTVYWYQQGPGQDPQFLISFYEKMQSDKGSIPDRFSAQQFSDYHSELNMSSLELGDSALYFCASSLGPPRVTNEKLFFGSGTQLSVL.

The chain couples TRBV5-1 to TRBJ1-1; D may be TRBD1 (6 bases). This CDR3 comprises 15 residues. CDR1 SGHRS and CDR2 YFSETQ come from the germline V gene. The V and J ends lost 0 bases and 5 bases respectively, with 14 bases between them. CDR3 protein: CASSLASGRGTEAFF. The CDR3 nucleotides read TGCGCCAGCAGCTTGGCATCGGGCAGGGGTACTGAAGCTTTCTTT.

Remarks on this clone: Mismatch with germline at one junction end may stem from a read error. The chain couples TRBV5-1 to TRBJ2-3, with 8 bases matching TRBD1. Germline CDR1 is SGHRS and CDR2 is YFSETQ. There are 16 residues in the CDR3. CDR3 nucleotides: TGCGCCAGCAGCTTGGCCGGGGCAGGGGGCACAGGTACGCAGTATTTT. Translated: CASSLAGAGGTGTQYF. The full variable domain, with the rest looked up from reference TRBV5-1 and TRBJ2-3, is KAGVTQTPRYLIKTRGQQVTLSCSPISGHRSVSWYQQTPGQGLQFLFEYFSETQRNKGNFPGRFSGRQFSNSRSEMNVSTLELGDSALYLCASSLAGAGGTGTQYFGPGTRLTVL.

The DNA of the CDR3 is TGCGCCAGCAGCTTGGCTAGCGATTACGAGGATGAGCAGTTCTTC. Amino acids: CASSLASDYEDEQFF. The chain employs TRBV5-1 and TRBJ2-1, with D maybe TRBD2 (6 bases). V was pared by 0 bases and J by 8 bases, with 15 bases between. Germline V gene data show CDR1 as SGHRS and CDR2 as YFSETQ. The CDR3 totals 15 residues.

This clone was picked up a small number of times. The chain recombines TRBV6-4 with TRBJ2-1, with 7 bases fitting TRBD2. J lost 5 bases, V lost 4 bases, and 5 bases had no gene match. The CDR3 has 14 amino acids. Per germline, CDR1 MRHNA and CDR2 SNTAGT. CDR3 region: CASSVGLENNEQFF. The CDR3 nucleotides read TGTGCCAGCAGTGTAGGACTAGAAAACAATGAGCAGTTCTTC.

The genes are TRBV10-3 and TRBJ2-7; D might be TRBD1 (6 bases). Trimming took off 5 bases at V and 3 bases at J, with 8 bases between the two ends. Germline CDR1 ENHRY, CDR2 SYGVKD. The CDR3 runs to 12 residues. The CDR3 loop is CAISKQGYEQYF. CDR3 DNA: TGTGCCATCAGTAAACAGGGCTACGAGCAGTACTTC.

In this sample, this clone turned up once. The J gene is TRBJ1-2, the V gene TRBV6-5; D perhaps matches TRBD1 (5 bases). CDR1 and CDR2 from the germline V gene are MNHEY and SVGAGI. With 9 bases removed from V and 8 bases from J, the gap between germline ends came to 13 bases. The CDR3 has 11 residues. The CDR3 bases are TGTGCCAGTCACGGGGGGTCCGGCTACACCTTC. This codes for CASHGGSGYTF.

The chain carries TRBV7-8 and TRBJ1-1, with D possibly being TRBD1 (5 bases). The CDR3 spans 15 residues. V was trimmed by 4 bases and J by 1 base, leaving 13 bases between them. Germline assignment: CDR1 SGHVS and CDR2 FQNEAQ. The CDR3 sequence: CASSSSGRGNTEAFF. In DNA, the CDR3 is TGTGCCAGCAGCTCCTCGGGGAGGGGGAACACTGAAGCTTTCTTT. The entire variable domain, with the rest obtained from reference TRBV7-8 and TRBJ1-1, is as follows: GAGVSQSPRYKVAKRGQDVALRCDPISGHVSLFWYQQALGQGPEFLTYFQNEAQLDKSGLPSDRFFAERPEGSVSTLKIQRTQQEDSAVYLCASSSSGRGNTEAFFGQGTRLTVV.

The rearrangement joins TRBV12-3 or TRBV12-4 to TRBJ2-5; D not resolved. Trimming took 6 bases from V and 4 from J, leaving 6 bases between them. CDR3 length: 11 amino acids. The CDR3 DNA follows: TGTGCCAGCAGCCCCTCAGAGACCCAGTACTTC. This translates into CASSPSETQYF.

The chain links TRBV19 to TRBJ1-2; 8 nucleotides line up with TRBD1. Germline V gene lookup returns CDR1 LNHDA and CDR2 SQIVND (reference sequence). CDR3 length equals 14 residues. V dropped 6 bases and J dropped 6; count of bases not matched to a gene: 9. CDR3 nucleotides: TGTGCCAGTAGGGCGGACAGGGTCCGCCATGGCTACACCTTC. It encodes CASRADRVRHGYTF.

The chain couples TRBV4-1 to TRBJ2-1; tentatively, D is TRBD2 (6 bases). Trimming shortened V by 6 bases and J by 9 bases, and 21 bases separated the two germline ends. CDR3 length: 15 amino acids. Germline V gives CDR1 MGHRA, CDR2 YSYEKL. The CDR3 DNA is TGCGCCAGCAGTCATCCCGTTGCAGGGCGGGGTGAGCAGTTCTTC. The encoded protein is CASSHPVAGRGEQFF.

This clone was seen once. This chain joins TRBV19 and TRBJ2-3, with 8 nucleotides matching TRBD2. In germline, CDR1 is LNHDA, CDR2 SQIVND (reference sequence). The CDR3 covers 15 residues. Trimming at V came to 9 bases and at J to 3 bases, leaving 11 bases not matched to a gene. This chain's CDR3 is CASQGLPGGTDTQYF. The CDR3 DNA is TGTGCCAGCCAAGGACTGCCGGGGGGGACAGATACGCAGTATTTT.

This sequence joins TRBV10-3 and TRBJ2-5, with a weak D call TRBD1 (6 bases). CDR1 ENHRY and CDR2 SYGVKD come from the germline V gene. The germline V and J ends were trimmed by 2 bases and 5 bases, with 12 bases remaining between them. The CDR3 spans 14 residues. The CDR3 sequence is CAISEGTLSETQYF. The DNA of the CDR3 is TGTGCCATCAGTGAGGGGACACTAAGTGAGACCCAGTACTTC.

The chain has TRBV5-6 and TRBJ1-1, with TRBD1 as a possible D gene (6 bases). Germline values: CDR1 SGHDT, CDR2 YYEEEE. This CDR3 spans 14 amino acids. The ends were cut back, 2 bases at V and 0 bases at J, with 8 bases in the middle. For the CDR3, the DNA is TGTGCCAGCAGCTTCGGACAGATGAACACTGAAGCTTTCTTT. As protein: CASSFGQMNTEAFF.

The chain is built from TRBV7-2 and TRBJ2-7; D perhaps matches TRBD2 (7 bases). The CDR3 length is 13 residues. V lost 7 bases and J 2 bases, leaving 12 bases between the germline ends. The germline CDR1 and CDR2 sequences are SGHTA and FQGNSA. The CDR3 here is CASKRDTPYEQYF. CDR3 DNA sequence: TGTGCCAGCAAGCGGGACACTCCCTACGAGCAGTACTTC.

The gene calls are TRBV15 and TRBJ1-3, with 8 bases matching TRBD1. Looked up from germline, CDR1 is LNHNV and CDR2 is YYDKDF (reference sequence). This CDR3 comprises 17 residues. V was pared by 2 bases and J by 2 bases, with 8 bases of the junction left unmatched. CDR3 region: CATSRRGTGKAGNTIYF. DNA for the CDR3: TGTGCCACCAGCAGACGAGGGACAGGAAAGGCTGGAAACACCATATATTTT.

This clone was seen only once. The rearrangement links TRBV6-5 to TRBJ1-4, with TRBD1 matching over 7 bases. The V and J ends lost 6 bases and 6 bases, in that order; junction bases with no gene match: 10. Germline CDR1 reads MNHEY; CDR2 reads SVGAGI. The CDR3 runs 15 residues. The CDR3 DNA reads as TGTGCCAGCAGGGGGACAGCTCCATTGGATGAAAAACTGTTTTTT. This codes for CASRGTAPLDEKLFF.